The entry below describes one TCR beta chain. What it binds is unknown. Conversion of TCR transcripts into cDNA relied on 5'RACE template switching, which added a universal primer site and UMIs. TCRdb re-called the 5' RACE reads with MiXCR, one entry per CDR3 protein. The sample carries 620,000 or so distinct CDR3 sequences, about 12% recorded once. Germline assignment: CDR1 DFQATT and CDR2 SNEGSKA (reference sequence). The CDR3 runs 15 residues. Germline trimming cut 4 bases from V and 2 bases from J; bases unmatched to any gene: 4. This sample was taken from a study of T cells after yellow fever vaccination. The study, taken as a whole, reports: Few clonotypes appeared in both CD4 and CD8 compartments.

The receptor was isolated from a young man who received the YFV17D yellow fever vaccine. The chain employs TRBV20-1 and TRBJ2-3; 12 nucleotides match TRBD2. The sample consisted of PBMCs, taken on the day of the yellow fever booster vaccination. This CDR3 is CSAILAGGPTDTQYF. Here the CDR3 DNA reads TGCAGTGCTATTCTAGCGGGAGGGCCCACAGATACGCAGTATTTT.